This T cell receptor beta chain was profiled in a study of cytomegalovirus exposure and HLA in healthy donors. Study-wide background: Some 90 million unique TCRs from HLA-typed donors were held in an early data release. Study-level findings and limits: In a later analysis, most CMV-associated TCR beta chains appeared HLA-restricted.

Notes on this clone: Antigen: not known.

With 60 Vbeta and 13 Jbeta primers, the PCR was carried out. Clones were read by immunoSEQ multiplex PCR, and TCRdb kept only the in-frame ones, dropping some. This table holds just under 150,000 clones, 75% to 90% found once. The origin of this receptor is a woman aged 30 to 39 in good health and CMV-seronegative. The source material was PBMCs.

The CDR3 loop reads CASSHLEKYGYTF. As DNA, the CDR3 is TGTGCCAGCAGCCACTTGGAGAAATATGGCTACACCTTC. The V and J genes are TRBV7-9 and TRBJ1-2; D call uncertain. Germline loops: CDR1 SEHNR, CDR2 FQNEAQ (reference sequence). V was trimmed by 5 bases and J by 5 bases, leaving 12 bases between them. The length of the CDR3 is 13 residues.